This TCR beta chain was captured by sequencing in a study of T-cell memory formation after mild COVID-19. Each CDR3 protein is one row after TCRdb ran MiXCR on the 5' RACE reads. This sample carries some 310,000 distinct CDR3 sequences, around a fifth of them seen once, and the ten largest clones take 20% to 25%. Deletions cut 0 bases from V and 0 bases from J, with 9 bases between. The germline V gene encodes CDR1 LGHNA and CDR2 YSLEER. CDR3 length: 16 amino acids. The chain links TRBV4-3 to TRBJ1-3; D is perhaps TRBD1 (6 bases). This receptor was obtained from a man aged 18-30 years who had mild COVID-19 (a few samples of this study predate the infection). Cell type and time point are not known. What was sequenced was PBMCs or a T cell subset sorted from them (not recorded which). The CDR3 DNA is TGCGCCAGCAGCCAAGAGAGGGGGAGCTCTGGAAACACCATATATTTT. Translating it yields CASSQERGSSGNTIYF.